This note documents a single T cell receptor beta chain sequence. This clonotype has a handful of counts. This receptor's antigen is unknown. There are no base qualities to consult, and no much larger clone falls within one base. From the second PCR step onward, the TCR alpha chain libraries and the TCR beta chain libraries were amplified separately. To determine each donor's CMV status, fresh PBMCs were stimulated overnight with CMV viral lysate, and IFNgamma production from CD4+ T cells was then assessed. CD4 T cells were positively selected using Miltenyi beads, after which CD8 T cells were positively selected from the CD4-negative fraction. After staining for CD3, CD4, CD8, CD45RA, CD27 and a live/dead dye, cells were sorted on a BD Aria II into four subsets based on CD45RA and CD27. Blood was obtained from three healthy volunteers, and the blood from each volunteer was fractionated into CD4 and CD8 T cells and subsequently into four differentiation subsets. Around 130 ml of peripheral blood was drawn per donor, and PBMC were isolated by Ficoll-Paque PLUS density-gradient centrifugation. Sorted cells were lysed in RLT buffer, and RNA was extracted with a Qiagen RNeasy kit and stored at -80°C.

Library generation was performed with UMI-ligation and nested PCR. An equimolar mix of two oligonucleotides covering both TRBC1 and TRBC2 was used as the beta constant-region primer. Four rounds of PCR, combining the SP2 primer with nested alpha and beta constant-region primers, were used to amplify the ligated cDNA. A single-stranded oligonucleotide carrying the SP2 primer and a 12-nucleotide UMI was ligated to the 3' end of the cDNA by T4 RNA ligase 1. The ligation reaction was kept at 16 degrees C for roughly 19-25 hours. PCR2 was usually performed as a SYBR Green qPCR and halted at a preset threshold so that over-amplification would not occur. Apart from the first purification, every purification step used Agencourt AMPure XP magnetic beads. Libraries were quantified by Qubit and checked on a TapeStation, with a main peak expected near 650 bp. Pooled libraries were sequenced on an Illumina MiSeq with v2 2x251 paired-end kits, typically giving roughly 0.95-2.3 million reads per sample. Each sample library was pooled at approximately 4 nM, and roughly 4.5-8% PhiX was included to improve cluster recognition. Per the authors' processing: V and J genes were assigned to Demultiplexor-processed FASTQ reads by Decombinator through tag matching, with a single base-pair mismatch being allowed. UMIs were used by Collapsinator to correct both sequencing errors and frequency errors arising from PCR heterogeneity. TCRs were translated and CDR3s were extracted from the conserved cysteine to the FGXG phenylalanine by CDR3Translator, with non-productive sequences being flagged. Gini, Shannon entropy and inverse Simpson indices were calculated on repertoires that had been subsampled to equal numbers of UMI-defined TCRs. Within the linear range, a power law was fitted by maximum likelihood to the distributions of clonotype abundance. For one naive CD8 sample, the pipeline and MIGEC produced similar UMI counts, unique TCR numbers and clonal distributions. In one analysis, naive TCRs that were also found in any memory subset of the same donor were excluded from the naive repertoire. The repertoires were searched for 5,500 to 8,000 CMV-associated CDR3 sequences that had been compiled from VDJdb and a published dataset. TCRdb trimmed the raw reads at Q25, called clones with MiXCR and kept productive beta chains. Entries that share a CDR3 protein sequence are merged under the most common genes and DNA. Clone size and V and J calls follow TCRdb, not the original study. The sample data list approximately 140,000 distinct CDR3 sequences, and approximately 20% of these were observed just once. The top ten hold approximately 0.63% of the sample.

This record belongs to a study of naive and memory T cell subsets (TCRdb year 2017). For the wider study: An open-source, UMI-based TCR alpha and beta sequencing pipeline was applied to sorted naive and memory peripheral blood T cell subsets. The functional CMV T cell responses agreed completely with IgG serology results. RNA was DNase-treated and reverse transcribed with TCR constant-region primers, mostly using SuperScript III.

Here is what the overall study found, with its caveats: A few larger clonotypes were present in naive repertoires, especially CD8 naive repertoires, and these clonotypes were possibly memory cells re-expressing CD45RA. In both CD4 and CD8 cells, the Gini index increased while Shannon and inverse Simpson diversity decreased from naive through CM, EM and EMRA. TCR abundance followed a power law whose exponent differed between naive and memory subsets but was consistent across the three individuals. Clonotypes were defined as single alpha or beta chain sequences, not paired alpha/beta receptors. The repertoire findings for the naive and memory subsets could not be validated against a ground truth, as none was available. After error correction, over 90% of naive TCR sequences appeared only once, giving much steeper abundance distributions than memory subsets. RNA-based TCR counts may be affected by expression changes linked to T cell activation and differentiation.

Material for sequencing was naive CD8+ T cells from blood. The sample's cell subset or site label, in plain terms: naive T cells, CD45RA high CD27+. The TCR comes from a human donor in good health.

The nucleotides read TGTGCCAGCAGCCTGACAGGGTATGGAAATCAGCCCCAGCATTTT. It specifies CASSLTGYGNQPQHF. Recombination connected TRBV6-5 to TRBJ1-5, and 7 bases in between align with TRBD1. From V the trimming removes 6 bases and from J it removes 4 bases, while the gene matches leave 9 bases of the junction unaccounted for. The CDR3 covers 15 residues, taking in both the cysteine and the phenylalanine. The read is trimmed to its CDR3 DNA, 45 bases read in frame from base 1. CDR1 and CDR2, per the germline V gene, are MNHEY and SVGAGI.